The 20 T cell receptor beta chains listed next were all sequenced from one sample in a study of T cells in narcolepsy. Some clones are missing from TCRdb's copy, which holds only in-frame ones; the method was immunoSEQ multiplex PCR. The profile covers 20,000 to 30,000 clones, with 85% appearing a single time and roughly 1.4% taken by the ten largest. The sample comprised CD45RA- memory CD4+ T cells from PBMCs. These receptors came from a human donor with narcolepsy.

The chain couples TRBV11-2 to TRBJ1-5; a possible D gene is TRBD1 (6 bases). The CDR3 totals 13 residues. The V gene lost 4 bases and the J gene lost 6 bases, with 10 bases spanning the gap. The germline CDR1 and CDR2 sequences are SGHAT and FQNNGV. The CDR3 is CASSYIQGQPQHF. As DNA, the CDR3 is TGTGCCAGCAGCTACATACAGGGTCAGCCCCAGCATTTT.

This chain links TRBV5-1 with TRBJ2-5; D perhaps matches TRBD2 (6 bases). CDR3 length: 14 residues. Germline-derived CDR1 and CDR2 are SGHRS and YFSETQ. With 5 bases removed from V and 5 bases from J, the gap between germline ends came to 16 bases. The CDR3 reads CASRPSESSETQYF. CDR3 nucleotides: TGCGCCAGCAGACCTAGCGAGTCGTCGGAGACCCAGTACTTC. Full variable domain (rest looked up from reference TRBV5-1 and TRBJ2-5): KAGVTQTPRYLIKTRGQQVTLSCSPISGHRSVSWYQQTPGQGLQFLFEYFSETQRNKGNFPGRFSGRQFSNSRSEMNVSTLELGDSALYLCASRPSESSETQYFGPGTRLLVL.

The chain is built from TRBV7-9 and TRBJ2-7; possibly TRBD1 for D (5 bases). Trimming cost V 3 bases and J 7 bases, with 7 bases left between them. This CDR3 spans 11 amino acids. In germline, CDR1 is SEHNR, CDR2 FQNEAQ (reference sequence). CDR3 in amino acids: CASSFQGEQYF. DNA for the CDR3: TGTGCCAGCAGCTTTCAGGGAGAGCAGTACTTC.

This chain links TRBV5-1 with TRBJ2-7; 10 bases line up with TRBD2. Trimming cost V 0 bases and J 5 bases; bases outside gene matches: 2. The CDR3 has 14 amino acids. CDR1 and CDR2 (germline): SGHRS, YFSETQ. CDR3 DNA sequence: TGCGCCAGCAGCTTGGAGCTAGCGGGAGACGAGCAGTACTTC. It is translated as CASSLELAGDEQYF.

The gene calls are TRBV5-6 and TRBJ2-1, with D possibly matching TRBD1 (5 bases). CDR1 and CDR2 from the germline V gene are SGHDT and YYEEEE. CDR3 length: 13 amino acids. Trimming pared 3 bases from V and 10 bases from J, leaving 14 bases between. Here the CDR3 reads CASSSPVRGEQFF. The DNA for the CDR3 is TGTGCCAGCAGCTCACCGGTAAGGGGAGAGCAGTTCTTC.

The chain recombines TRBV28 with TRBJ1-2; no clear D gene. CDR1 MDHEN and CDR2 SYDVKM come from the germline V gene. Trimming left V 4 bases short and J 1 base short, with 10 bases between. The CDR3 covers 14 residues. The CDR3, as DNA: TGTGCCAGCAGTTACCCTGGGCTTAACTATGGCTACACCTTC. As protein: CASSYPGLNYGYTF.

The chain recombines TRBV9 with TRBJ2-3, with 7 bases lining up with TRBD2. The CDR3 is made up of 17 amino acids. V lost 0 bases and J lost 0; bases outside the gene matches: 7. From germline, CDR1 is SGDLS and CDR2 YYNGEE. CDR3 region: CASSVELAADSTDTQYF. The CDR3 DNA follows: TGTGCCAGCAGCGTAGAGCTAGCGGCCGATAGCACAGATACGCAGTATTTT.

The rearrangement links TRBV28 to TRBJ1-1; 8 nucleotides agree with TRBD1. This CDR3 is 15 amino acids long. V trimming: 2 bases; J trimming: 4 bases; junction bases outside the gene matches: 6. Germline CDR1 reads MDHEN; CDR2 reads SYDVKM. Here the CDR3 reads CASSLARGLGTEAFF. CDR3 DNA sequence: TGTGCCAGCAGTTTAGCCAGGGGGCTGGGCACTGAAGCTTTCTTT.

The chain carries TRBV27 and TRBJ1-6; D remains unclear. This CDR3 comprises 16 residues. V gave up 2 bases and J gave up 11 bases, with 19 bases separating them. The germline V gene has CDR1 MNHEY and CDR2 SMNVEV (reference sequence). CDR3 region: CASSLSRFSTAPPLHF. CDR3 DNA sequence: TGTGCCAGCAGTTTAAGCAGGTTTAGTACGGCGCCACCCCTCCACTTT.

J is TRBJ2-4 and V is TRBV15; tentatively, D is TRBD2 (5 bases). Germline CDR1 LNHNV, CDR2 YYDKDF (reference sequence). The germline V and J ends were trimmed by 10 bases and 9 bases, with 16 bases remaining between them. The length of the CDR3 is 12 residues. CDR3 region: CASHGGGGIQYF. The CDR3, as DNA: TGTGCCAGCCATGGCGGCGGAGGCATTCAGTACTTC.

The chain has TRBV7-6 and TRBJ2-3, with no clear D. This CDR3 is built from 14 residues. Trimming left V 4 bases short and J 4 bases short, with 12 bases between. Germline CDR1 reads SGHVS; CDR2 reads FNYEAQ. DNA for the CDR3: TGTGCCAGCAGCTCTGAAGCGCCCCCAGATACGCAGTATTTT. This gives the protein CASSSEAPPDTQYF.

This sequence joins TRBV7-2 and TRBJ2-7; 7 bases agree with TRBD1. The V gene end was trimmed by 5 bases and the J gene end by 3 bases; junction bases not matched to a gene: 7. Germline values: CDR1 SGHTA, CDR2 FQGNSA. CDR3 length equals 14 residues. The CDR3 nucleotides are TGTGCCAGCAGCCAACAGGGGTCCTTCTACGAGCAGTACTTC. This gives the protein CASSQQGSFYEQYF.

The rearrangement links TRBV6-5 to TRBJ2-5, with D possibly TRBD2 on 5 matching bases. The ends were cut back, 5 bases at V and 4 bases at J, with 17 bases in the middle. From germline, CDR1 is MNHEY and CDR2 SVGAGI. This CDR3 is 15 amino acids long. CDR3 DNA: TGTGCCAGCAGTCCTTCCGGGGTGAGGCTAGAGACCCAGTACTTC. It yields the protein CASSPSGVRLETQYF.

The CDR3 region is CASKASRDRAYEQYF. The CDR3 coding sequence is TGTGCCAGCAAAGCAAGCAGGGATCGGGCCTACGAGCAGTACTTC. This rearrangement joins TRBV11-2 to TRBJ2-7; D is possibly TRBD1 (5 bases). Trimming cost V 7 bases and J 2 bases, with 18 bases left between them. Germline CDR1 SGHAT, CDR2 FQNNGV. The CDR3 length is 15 residues.

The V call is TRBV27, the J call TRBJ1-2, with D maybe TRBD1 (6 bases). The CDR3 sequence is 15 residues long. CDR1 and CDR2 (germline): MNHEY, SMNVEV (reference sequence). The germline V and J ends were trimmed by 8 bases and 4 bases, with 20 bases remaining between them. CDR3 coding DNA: TGTGCCAGCGGACGTCAAACAGGGCTCGGCTATGGCTACACCTTC. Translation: CASGRQTGLGYGYTF.

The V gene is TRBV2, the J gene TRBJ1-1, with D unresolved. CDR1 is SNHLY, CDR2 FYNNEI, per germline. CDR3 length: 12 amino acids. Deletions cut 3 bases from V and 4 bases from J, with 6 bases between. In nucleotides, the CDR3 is TGTGCCAGCAGTGACCCGTCCACTGAAGCTTTCTTT. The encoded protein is CASSDPSTEAFF.

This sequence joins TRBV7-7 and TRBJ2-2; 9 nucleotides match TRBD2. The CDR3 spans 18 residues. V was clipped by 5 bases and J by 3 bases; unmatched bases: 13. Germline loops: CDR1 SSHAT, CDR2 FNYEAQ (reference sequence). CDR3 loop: CASSIRPGTSFDTGELFF. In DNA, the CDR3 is TGTGCCAGCAGCATACGTCCAGGGACTAGCTTTGACACCGGGGAGCTGTTTTTT.

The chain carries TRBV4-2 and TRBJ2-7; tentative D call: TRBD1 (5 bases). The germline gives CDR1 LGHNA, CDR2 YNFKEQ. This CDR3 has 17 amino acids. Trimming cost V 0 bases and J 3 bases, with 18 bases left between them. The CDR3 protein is CASSQDRDQGTLYEQYF. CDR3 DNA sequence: TGTGCCAGCAGCCAAGATCGAGACCAGGGAACCCTCTACGAGCAGTACTTC.

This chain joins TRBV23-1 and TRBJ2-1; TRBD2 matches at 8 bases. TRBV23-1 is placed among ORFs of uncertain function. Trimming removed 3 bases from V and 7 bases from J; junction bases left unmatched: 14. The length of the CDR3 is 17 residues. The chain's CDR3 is CASSQREEREYGNEQFF. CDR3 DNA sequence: TGCGCCAGCAGTCAGCGAGAGGAGCGGGAGTATGGGAATGAGCAGTTCTTC.

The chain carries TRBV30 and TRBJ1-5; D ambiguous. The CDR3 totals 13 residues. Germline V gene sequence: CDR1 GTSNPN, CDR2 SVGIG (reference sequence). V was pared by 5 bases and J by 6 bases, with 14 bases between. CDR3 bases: TGTGCCTGGGAAGACGAGGTCGGTCAGCCCCAGCATTTT. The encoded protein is CAWEDEVGQPQHF.